The rows below give T cell receptor beta chains drawn from one sample of a study of Ad26.COV2.S vaccination and SARS-CoV-2 variants. Assay used: immunoSEQ multiplex PCR; TCRdb lists only in-frame clones, some missing. Among about 350,000 clones listed, about 85% were seen once. Sequencing was performed on peripheral blood, taken in a trial of Ad26.COV2.S vaccine versus placebo. These receptors were obtained from a person aged 18-65 years who received the Ad26.COV2.S COVID-19 vaccine or a placebo. Each CDR3 is given without its conserved first and last residue. Fields, in order: CDR3 protein, J gene, V gene.

ASSVGDLMNQPQH | TRBJ1-5 | TRBV9
ASRPIGGTDTQY | TRBJ2-3 | TRBV27
ASSTGREKLF | TRBJ1-4 | TRBV18
ASSIATAGGQETQY | TRBJ2-5 | TRBV19
ASSRGGTATGELF | TRBJ2-2 | TRBV7-8
ASSPPGGENTGELF | TRBJ2-2 | TRBV9
ASSLDRGAYEQY | TRBJ2-7 | TRBV19
ASSSWDRDGYT | TRBJ1-2 | TRBV7-9
ASSLVGVAGYT | TRBJ1-2 | TRBV27
ASSPRDRNTEAF | TRBJ1-1 | TRBV3-1/TRBV3-2
ASSTPQDAVSNQPQH | TRBJ1-5 | TRBV19
ASSDPGTGEQY | TRBJ2-7 | TRBV9
ASSYVLAGAYEQY | TRBJ2-7 | TRBV6-2/TRBV6-3
ASSNRYSDLNEQF | TRBJ2-1 | TRBV11-2
ASSPPGRNQETQY | TRBJ2-5 | TRBV18
ASSYSGGTVRMNTEAF | TRBJ1-1 | TRBV6-2/TRBV6-3
ASSHRQGVGQETQY | TRBJ2-5 | TRBV7-9
ASSPYSDSTEKLF | TRBJ1-4 | TRBV18
ASSRTSGQSTDTQY | TRBJ2-3 | TRBV5-1
ASSYRGGTEAF | TRBJ1-1 | TRBV6-6
ASSLRTGGGNNEQF | TRBJ2-1 | TRBV7-2
ASSPQAGELF | TRBJ2-2 | TRBV9
ASSLVDRGVTEAF | TRBJ1-1 | TRBV5-7
ASSSAGSGRDTQY | TRBJ2-3 | TRBV6-2/TRBV6-3
ASSLRGTGGASGELF | TRBJ2-2 | TRBV11-2
ASRRSGQGLGSETQY | TRBJ2-5 | TRBV5-5
SVLLNTGELF | TRBJ2-2 | TRBV29-1
ASSPGVNTGELF | TRBJ2-2 | TRBV7-6
ASSQDFGAPTYEQY | TRBJ2-7 | TRBV4-1
ASSLGPGFTAGANVLT | TRBJ2-6 | TRBV7-6
ASSLSGGGRETQY | TRBJ2-5 | TRBV6-5
ASSFPRLAGGETQY | TRBJ2-5 | TRBV7-9
ASSQQGSPYEQY | TRBJ2-7 | TRBV7-9
ASSLLGGASYEQY | TRBJ2-7 | TRBV28
ASSPTSGRVTDTQY | TRBJ2-3 | TRBV5-5
ASSVYGRRNEQF | TRBJ2-1 | TRBV2
ASSSGGYEQY | TRBJ2-7 | TRBV5-1
ASSSQGKGAKNIQY | TRBJ2-4 | TRBV5-8
ASSPVRAGNEKLF | TRBJ1-4 | TRBV18
ASSLQGGTDTQY | TRBJ2-3 | TRBV7-9
ASSHEPSNLGLSYNEQF | TRBJ2-1 | TRBV4-2
ASSELGGLDVFEQY | TRBJ2-7 | TRBV2
ASSFRGEQF | TRBJ2-1 | TRBV6-5
ASSLDSGAREETQY | TRBJ2-5 | TRBV5-4
ASSQDRVAANEKLF | TRBJ1-4 | TRBV5-1
ASSTDRGSYEQY | TRBJ2-7 | TRBV7-2
ASSHDRTSGRDAVGETQY | TRBJ2-5 | TRBV4-3
ASSSTRGASTDTQY | TRBJ2-3 | TRBV11-2
ASSLPLRGRENTEAF | TRBJ1-1 | TRBV7-9
AWSGQGVRSGETQY | TRBJ2-5 | TRBV30
ASTGQGGGTQY | TRBJ2-5 | TRBV5-1
ASSIGPGSYNEQF | TRBJ2-1 | TRBV19
ASSLLSGSAYNEQF | TRBJ2-1 | TRBV5-1